The 30 T cell receptor beta chains in this list originate from one sample, sequenced in a study of blood T cells in healthy people across ages. PCR was performed a second time for about 6 to 12 cycles using a sample-barcoded 5' primer and a J-beta primer mix. MiXCR, applied by TCRdb to the 5' RACE reads, yields one record per CDR3 protein. This table holds some 1.7 million distinct CDR3 sequences, under 30% found once. Sequencing was done on a sample of blood. These receptors were collected from a woman aged 30 to 39 in good health.

V usage is TRBV12-3 or TRBV12-4 and J usage is TRBJ2-2, with 8 bases that match TRBD1. Trimming cost V 6 bases and J 3 bases; bases outside gene matches: 9. The CDR3 covers 16 residues. The DNA of the CDR3 is TGTGCCAGCAGCTTGAAGGGACAGGTCCACACCGGGGAGCTGTTTTTT. It specifies CASSLKGQVHTGELFF.

This clonotype appeared many times. The chain is built from TRBV24-1 and TRBJ2-7; 8 nucleotides align to TRBD1. Losses at the gene ends were 12 bases for V and 0 bases for J; bases not matched to a gene: 3. In germline, CDR1 is KGHDR, CDR2 SFDVKD. There are 12 residues in the CDR3. This CDR3 is CAAGQDSYEQYF. The CDR3 region has the DNA TGTGCCGCGGGACAGGACTCCTACGAGCAGTACTTC.

The rearrangement uses TRBV6-2 or TRBV6-3 and TRBJ2-2; weak D call: TRBD2 (6 bases). Germline-derived CDR1 and CDR2 are MNHEY and SVGEGT. The CDR3 runs 14 residues. Trimming removed 6 bases from V and 2 bases from J, with 10 bases in between. DNA for the CDR3: TGTGCCAGCAGACGGGAGTTAAACACCGGGGAGCTGTTTTTT. This encodes CASRRELNTGELFF.

This clonotype was observed many times. V usage is TRBV12-3 or TRBV12-4 and J usage is TRBJ2-5, with D possibly matching TRBD1 (5 bases). The ends were cut back, 4 bases at V and 6 bases at J, with 6 bases in the middle. CDR3 length: 11 amino acids. The CDR3 DNA sequence: TGTGCCAGCAGTTCAGGGCAGACCCAGTACTTC. This translates into CASSSGQTQYF.

To note about this clonotype: Its ends do not fully match the called genes, so a read error is possible. The rearrangement uses TRBV20-1 and TRBJ2-7, with D possibly matching TRBD1 (5 bases). This CDR3 is 13 amino acids long. The germline V gene has CDR1 DFQATT and CDR2 SNEGSKA (reference sequence). This CDR3 reads CSARDRRAYGQYF. As DNA, the CDR3 is TGCAGTGCTAGAGATCGCAGGGCCTACGGGCAGTACTTC.

This clonotype was seen ten or more times. J is TRBJ1-2 and V is TRBV29-1; possible D gene TRBD1, 5 bases. With 4 bases removed from V and 8 bases from J, the gap between germline ends came to 14 bases. The CDR3 runs 12 residues. Germline V CDR1 and CDR2: SQVTM, ANQGSEA. The CDR3 here is CSVAGTAAGYTF. CDR3 sequence (DNA): TGCAGCGTTGCAGGGACGGCGGCGGGCTACACCTTC.

The sample holds a few counts of this clonotype. CDR3 loop: CASSQVRTETLHF. Here the CDR3 DNA reads TGCGCCAGCAGCCAAGTGAGGACGGAGACCCTCCACTTT. The genes are TRBV4-3 and TRBJ1-6, with D uncertain. The V and J ends lost 1 base and 14 bases respectively, with 12 bases between them. CDR1 is LGHNA and CDR2 is YSLEER in the germline V gene. This CDR3 spans 13 amino acids.

About this clonotype: One end of the junction varies from germline; a read error may be responsible. The CDR3 sequence is CASSLTQRFSTDAQYF. The CDR3 DNA sequence: TGTGCCAGCAGCCTGACGCAGCGGTTCTCCACAGATGCGCAGTATTTT. This chain joins TRBV7-2 and TRBJ2-3; a possible D gene is TRBD2 (5 bases). The length of the CDR3 is 16 residues. CDR1 and CDR2 (germline): SGHTA, FQGNSA.

This clonotype was detected a few times. This chain connects TRBV20-1 to TRBJ2-5; TRBD2 agrees at 9 bases. From germline, CDR1 is DFQATT and CDR2 SNEGSKA (reference sequence). This CDR3 has 15 residues. The V gene end was trimmed by 3 bases and the J gene end by 4 bases; junction bases not matched to a gene: 9. CDR3 nucleotide sequence: TGCAGTGCTAGGCGTAGCGGGGGCTCGGGAGAGACCCAGTACTTC. It is translated as CSARRSGGSGETQYF.

J is TRBJ2-7 and V is TRBV5-1; tentatively, D is TRBD1 or TRBD2 (7 bases each). The length of the CDR3 is 19 residues. V was cut by 0 bases and J by 2 bases, with 24 bases left in between. From germline, CDR1 is SGHRS and CDR2 YFSETQ. CDR3 coding DNA: TGCGCCAGCAGCTTGGGATTAGGGAGGGGGCCCGCCCTAACCTACGAGCAGTACTTC. It translates to CASSLGLGRGPALTYEQYF.

This clonotype was seen a few times. The rearrangement links TRBV7-9 to TRBJ2-1; no reliable D call. The CDR3 has 13 amino acids. From germline, CDR1 is SEHNR and CDR2 FQNEAQ (reference sequence). Between the trimmed V and J ends, which lost 10 bases and 6 bases, there was a span of 16 bases. CDR3 sequence (DNA): TGTGCCATCCTTTGGGGTTGGCGCAATGAGCAGTTCTTC. The encoded protein is CAILWGWRNEQFF.

The chain carries TRBV7-3 and TRBJ2-2; the D gene is possibly TRBD2 (5 bases). CDR1 is SGHTA, CDR2 FQGTGA, per germline. The CDR3 has 16 amino acids. Trimming left V 1 base short and J 2 bases short, with 11 bases between. CDR3 loop: CASSLMRLANTGELFF. CDR3 DNA sequence: TGTGCCAGCAGCTTAATGAGGCTAGCTAACACCGGGGAGCTGTTTTTT. The variable domain in full, with the rest retrieved from reference TRBV7-3 and TRBJ2-2, is GAGVSQTPSNKVTEKGKYVELRCDPISGHTALYWYRQSLGQGPEFLIYFQGTGAADDSGLPNDRFFAVRPEGSVSTLKIQRTERGDSAVYLCASSLMRLANTGELFFGEGSRLTVL.

Notes on this clonotype: This may arise from a read error, as a much more abundant clone is one base away. The gene calls are TRBV3-1 and TRBJ2-7; D unclear. CDR3 length: 15 residues. The V end was cut by 3 bases, the J end by 3 bases, with 15 bases between. CDR1 is LGHDT, CDR2 YNNKEL, per germline (reference sequence). The chain's CDR3 is CASSHGETADYEQYF. The CDR3 region has the DNA TGTGCCAGCAGCCATGGTGAGACGGCGGACTACGAGCAGTACTTC.

This clonotype turned up a few times. The V call is TRBV3-1, the J call TRBJ2-1, with D unresolved. The CDR3 is 12 residues long. Looked up from germline, CDR1 is LGHDT and CDR2 is YNNKEL (reference sequence). Trimming removed 0 bases at V and 8 bases at J, with 5 bases between. The CDR3 region is CASSQDSHEQFF. The CDR3 DNA reads TGTGCCAGCAGCCAAGATTCCCATGAGCAGTTCTTC.

V usage is TRBV24-1 and J usage is TRBJ2-1; no reliable D call. The germline V gene has CDR1 KGHDR and CDR2 SFDVKD. The V end was cut by 3 bases, the J end by 10 bases, with 12 bases between. This CDR3 is 13 amino acids long. The CDR3 reads CATSDLVSEEQFF. CDR3 sequence (DNA): TGTGCCACCAGTGATCTGGTATCGGAGGAGCAGTTCTTC.

The table lists this clonotype with many counts. The chain combines TRBV5-1 with TRBJ2-3, with 7 nucleotides matching TRBD1. The trim removed 2 bases at V and 2 bases at J, leaving 11 bases unmatched. The CDR3 totals 17 residues. The V gene's germline CDR1 is SGHRS and CDR2 YFSETQ. The CDR3 nucleotides are TGCGCCAGCAGCTTAACGTTCCGGGACAGCAACACAGATACGCAGTATTTT. Protein product: CASSLTFRDSNTDTQYF.

This clonotype was observed a few times. This chain joins TRBV24-1 and TRBJ2-1; the match to TRBD1 covers 9 bases. CDR3 size: 16 residues. The V segment lost 3 bases and the J segment 4 bases; nucleotides outside the gene matches: 6. The germline V gene has CDR1 KGHDR and CDR2 SFDVKD. CDR3 coding DNA: TGTGCCACCAGTGATACCGGGACAGGGACGTACAATGAGCAGTTCTTC. It is translated as CATSDTGTGTYNEQFF.

The chain joins TRBV7-3 to TRBJ2-1, with TRBD2 matching over 8 bases. Germline loops: CDR1 SGHTA, CDR2 FQGTGA. V trimming: 0 bases; J trimming: 4 bases; junction bases outside the gene matches: 5. The CDR3 has 16 residues. In nucleotides, the CDR3 is TGTGCCAGCAGCTTAACCCGACTAGCGAGGTACAATGAGCAGTTCTTC. It translates to CASSLTRLARYNEQFF.

In its sample, this clonotype was seen a few times. The chain carries TRBV30 and TRBJ2-5, with D possibly matching TRBD2 (5 bases). The CDR3 spans 14 residues. V was trimmed by 3 bases and J by 5 bases, leaving 16 bases between them. Germline CDR1 is GTSNPN and CDR2 is SVGIG (reference sequence). The CDR3 region is CAWSDFGVTETQYF. The CDR3 DNA reads TGTGCCTGGAGCGACTTCGGGGTGACGGAGACCCAGTACTTC.

The chain carries TRBV30 and TRBJ2-1; 9 bases match TRBD1. The V and J ends lost 5 bases and 4 bases, in that order; junction bases with no gene match: 9. This CDR3 contains 15 residues. Per the germline V gene, CDR1 is GTSNPN and CDR2 is SVGIG (reference sequence). The CDR3 sequence: CAWAAGTGSYNEQFF. CDR3 coding DNA: TGTGCCTGGGCGGCCGGGACAGGGTCGTACAATGAGCAGTTCTTC.

In this sample, this clonotype turned up a few times. CDR3 bases: TGCAGCGTTGAAATGTTAGGCGACACAGATACGCAGTATTTT. Its protein product is CSVEMLGDTDTQYF. This sequence joins TRBV29-1 and TRBJ2-3; no definite D call. The CDR3 sequence is 14 residues long. CDR1 and CDR2 (germline): SQVTM, ANQGSEA. V was clipped by 2 bases and J by 2 bases, with 11 bases between them.

V and J are TRBV10-3 and TRBJ2-3, with 8 bases lining up with TRBD2. The CDR3 contains 16 residues. Germline loops: CDR1 ENHRY, CDR2 SYGVKD. The V gene end was trimmed by 8 bases and the J gene end by 2 bases; junction bases not matched to a gene: 12. CDR3 amino acids: CAIGAGLGDNTDTQYF. CDR3 DNA sequence: TGTGCCATCGGAGCGGGACTAGGAGACAACACAGATACGCAGTATTTT.

This clonotype was counted only a few times. The chain joins TRBV5-6 to TRBJ2-4; D gene uncertain. This CDR3 has 14 residues. Germline lookup yields CDR1 SGHDT and CDR2 YYEEEE. The ends were cut back, 3 bases at V and 6 bases at J, with 13 bases in the middle. CDR3 sequence: CASSSDDHGNIQYF. As DNA, the CDR3 is TGTGCCAGCAGCTCAGACGACCACGGAAACATTCAGTACTTC. The complete variable domain, with remaining parts taken from reference TRBV5-6 and TRBJ2-4, reads DAGVTQSPTHLIKTRGQQVTLRCSPKSGHDTVSWYQQALGQGPQFIFQYYEEEERQRGNFPDRFSGHQFPNYSSELNVNALLLGDSALYLCASSSDDHGNIQYFGAGTRLSVL.

Details on this clonotype: With a much larger clone just one base away, this may be a read error. The chain joins TRBV18 to TRBJ2-5; 8 nucleotides match TRBD1. The J call may be mistaken, given a closer DNA end match to TRBJ2-7. The CDR3 contains 14 residues. The germline V gene has CDR1 KGHSH and CDR2 LQKENI. The CDR3 DNA reads as TGTGCCAGCTCACGCCGGGACAGGACCCGCGAGCAGTACTTC. It is translated as CASSRRDRTREQYF.

The gene calls are TRBV12-5 and TRBJ1-1; 8 nucleotides match TRBD1. From germline, CDR1 is LGHNT and CDR2 FRNRAP. V trimming: 6 bases; J trimming: 6 bases; junction bases outside the gene matches: 12. The CDR3 has 15 residues. CDR3: CASGGRDRTIAEAFF. The CDR3 DNA follows: TGTGCTAGTGGAGGACGGGACAGGACCATAGCTGAAGCTTTCTTT. The full variable domain, its missing parts supplied by reference TRBV12-5 and TRBJ1-1, is DARVTQTPRHKVTEMGQEVTMRCQPILGHNTVFWYRQTMMQGLELLAYFRNRAPLDDSGMPKDRFSAEMPDATLATLKIQPSEPRDSAVYFCASGGRDRTIAEAFFGQGTRLTVV.

This clonotype was observed a few times. This rearrangement joins TRBV20-1 to TRBJ2-3; D ambiguous. Germline CDR1 and CDR2: DFQATT and SNEGSKA (reference sequence). V was clipped by 6 bases and J by 2 bases, with 15 bases between them. The length of the CDR3 is 14 residues. The CDR3 sequence: CSARQATYTDTQYF. CDR3 bases: TGCAGTGCGCGGCAGGCAACTTACACAGATACGCAGTATTTT.

About this clonotype itself: Sequence at one end of the junction differs from germline and may be a read error. This sequence joins TRBV30 and TRBJ1-1, with 7 bases matching TRBD1. The CDR3 runs to 14 residues. CDR1 GTSNPN and CDR2 SVGIG come from the germline V gene (reference sequence). The CDR3 sequence: CAWDRDSENTETFF. In nucleotides, the CDR3 is TGTGCCTGGGACCGGGACAGCGAGAACACTGAAACTTTCTTT. Filled out from reference TRBV30 and TRBJ1-1, the complete variable domain reads SQTIHQWPATLVQPVGSPLSLECTVEGTSNPNLYWYRQAAGRGLQLLFYSVGIGQISSEVPQNLSASRPQDRQFILSSKKLLLSDSGFYLCAWDRDSENTETFFGQGTRLTVV.

The rearrangement uses TRBV6-1 and TRBJ2-5; maybe TRBD1 (6 bases). The CDR3 covers 15 residues. Germline V lookup: CDR1 MNHNS, CDR2 SASEGT. The V end lost 4 bases, the J end lost 2 bases, and 14 bases lay between the germline ends. The chain's CDR3 is CASSALGTHQETQYF. The CDR3 DNA reads TGTGCCAGCAGTGCCCTCGGGACACATCAAGAGACCCAGTACTTC.

The rearrangement uses TRBV29-1 and TRBJ2-2; D unresolved. V shed 4 bases and J shed 5 bases, with 17 bases lying between them. The CDR3 covers 15 residues. Germline V gives CDR1 SQVTM, CDR2 ANQGSEA. For the CDR3, the DNA is TGCAGCGTTGTAGGCAGCCCGACATTAACCGGGGAGCTGTTTTTT. It translates to CSVVGSPTLTGELFF.

The chain carries TRBV12-3 or TRBV12-4 and TRBJ2-1; 8 nucleotides line up with TRBD1. The CDR3 contains 15 residues. Losses at the gene ends were 6 bases for V and 9 bases for J; bases not matched to a gene: 13. The CDR3 DNA reads TGTGCCAGCAGAGATGCCGGGACAGGCACCCGTGAGCAGTTCTTC. Protein product: CASRDAGTGTREQFF.